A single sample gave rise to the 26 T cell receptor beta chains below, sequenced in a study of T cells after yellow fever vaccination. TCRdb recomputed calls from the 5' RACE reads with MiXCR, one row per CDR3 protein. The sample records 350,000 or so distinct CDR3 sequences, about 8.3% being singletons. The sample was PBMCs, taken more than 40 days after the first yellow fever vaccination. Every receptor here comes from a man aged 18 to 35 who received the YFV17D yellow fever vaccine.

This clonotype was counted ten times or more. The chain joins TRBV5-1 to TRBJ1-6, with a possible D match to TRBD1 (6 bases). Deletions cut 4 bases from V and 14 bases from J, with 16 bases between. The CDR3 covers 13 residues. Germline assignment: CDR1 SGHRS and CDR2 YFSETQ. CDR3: CASSPDRPLTLHF. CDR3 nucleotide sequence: TGCGCCAGCAGCCCAGACAGGCCTCTCACCCTCCACTTT.

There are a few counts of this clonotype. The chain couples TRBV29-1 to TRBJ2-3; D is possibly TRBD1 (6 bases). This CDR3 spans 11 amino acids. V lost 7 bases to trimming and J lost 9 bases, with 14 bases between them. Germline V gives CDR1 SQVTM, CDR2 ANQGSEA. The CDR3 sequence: CSAQEGETQYF. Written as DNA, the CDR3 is TGCAGCGCACAAGAGGGGGAGACGCAGTATTTT.

The DNA for the CDR3 is TGTGCCATCAGCTCCGGGCCCGGGAATGAGCAGTTCTTC. Its translation is CAISSGPGNEQFF. V gene TRBV10-3 combines with J gene TRBJ2-1; D is unclear. Trimming cost V 6 bases and J 7 bases, with 13 bases left between them. The germline CDR1 and CDR2 sequences are ENHRY and SYGVKD. This CDR3 contains 13 residues.

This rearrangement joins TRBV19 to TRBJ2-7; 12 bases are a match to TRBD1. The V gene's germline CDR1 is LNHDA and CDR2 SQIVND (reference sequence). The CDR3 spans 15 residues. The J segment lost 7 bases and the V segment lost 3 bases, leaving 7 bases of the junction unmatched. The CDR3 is CASSIPGQGAKEQYF. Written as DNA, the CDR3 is TGTGCCAGTAGTATCCCGGGACAGGGGGCAAAGGAGCAGTACTTC.

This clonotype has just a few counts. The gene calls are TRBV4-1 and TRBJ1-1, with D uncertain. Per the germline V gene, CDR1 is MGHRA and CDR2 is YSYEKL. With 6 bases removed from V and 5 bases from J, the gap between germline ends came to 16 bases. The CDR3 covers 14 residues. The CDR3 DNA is TGCGCCAGCAGAGGGCCCCTCCGTGGAACTGAAGCTTTCTTT. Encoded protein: CASRGPLRGTEAFF.

The CDR3 DNA follows: TGCGCCAGCAGCACGACAGGGGGCAACTACAATGAGCAGTTCTTC. Amino acids: CASSTTGGNYNEQFF. The chain employs TRBV5-1 and TRBJ2-1; 10 bases agree with TRBD1. The CDR3 runs to 15 residues. CDR1 and CDR2 from the germline V gene are SGHRS and YFSETQ. The V gene end was trimmed by 4 bases and the J gene end by 3 bases; junction bases not matched to a gene: 4.

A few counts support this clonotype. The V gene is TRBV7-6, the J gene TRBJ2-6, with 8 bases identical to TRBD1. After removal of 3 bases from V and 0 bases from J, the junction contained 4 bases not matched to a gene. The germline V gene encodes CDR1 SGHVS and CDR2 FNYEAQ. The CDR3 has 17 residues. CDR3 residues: CASSFTGGNSGANVLTF. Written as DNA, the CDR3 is TGTGCCAGCAGCTTCACAGGGGGGAACTCTGGGGCCAACGTCCTGACTTTC. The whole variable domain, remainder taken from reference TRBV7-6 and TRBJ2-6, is GAGVSQSPRYKVTKRGQDVALRCDPISGHVSLYWYRQALGQGPEFLTYFNYEAQQDKSGLPNDRFSAERPEGSISTLTIQRTEQRDSAMYRCASSFTGGNSGANVLTFGAGSRLTVL.

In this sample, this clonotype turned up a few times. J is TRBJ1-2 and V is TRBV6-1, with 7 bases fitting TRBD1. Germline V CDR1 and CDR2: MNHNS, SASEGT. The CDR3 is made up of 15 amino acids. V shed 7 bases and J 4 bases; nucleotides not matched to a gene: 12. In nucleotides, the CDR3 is TGTGCCAGCACCTGGGACAGCGCGTGGATCTATGGCTACACCTTC. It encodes CASTWDSAWIYGYTF.

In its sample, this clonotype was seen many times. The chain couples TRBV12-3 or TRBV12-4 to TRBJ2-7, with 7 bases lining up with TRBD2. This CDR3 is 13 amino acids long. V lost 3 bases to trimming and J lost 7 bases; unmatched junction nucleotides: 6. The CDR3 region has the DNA TGTGCCAGCAGTTTTGTCCCCGGGGGGGAGCAGTACTTC. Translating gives CASSFVPGGEQYF.

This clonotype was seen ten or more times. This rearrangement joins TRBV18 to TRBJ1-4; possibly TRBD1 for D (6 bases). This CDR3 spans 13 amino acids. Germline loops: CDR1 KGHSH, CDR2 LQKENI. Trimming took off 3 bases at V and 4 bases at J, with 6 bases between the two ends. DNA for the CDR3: TGTGCCAGCTCACCCAGGGGTAATGAAAAACTGTTTTTT. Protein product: CASSPRGNEKLFF.

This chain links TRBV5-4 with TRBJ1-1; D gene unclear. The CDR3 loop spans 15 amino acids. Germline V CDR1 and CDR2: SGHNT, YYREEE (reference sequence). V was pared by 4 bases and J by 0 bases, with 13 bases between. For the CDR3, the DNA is TGTGCCAGCAGCCTAGGGCGGAACTTGAACACTGAAGCTTTCTTT. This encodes CASSLGRNLNTEAFF. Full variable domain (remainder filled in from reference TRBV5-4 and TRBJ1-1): ETGVTQSPTHLIKTRGQQVTLRCSSQSGHNTVSWYQQALGQGPQFIFQYYREEENGRGNFPPRFSGLQFPNYSSELNVNALELDDSALYLCASSLGRNLNTEAFFGQGTRLTVV.

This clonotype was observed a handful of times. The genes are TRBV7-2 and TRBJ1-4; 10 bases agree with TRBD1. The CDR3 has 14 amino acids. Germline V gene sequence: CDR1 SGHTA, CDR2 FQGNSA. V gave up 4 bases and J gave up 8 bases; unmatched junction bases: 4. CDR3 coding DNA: TGTGCCAGCAGCTGGACAGGGGGTATGGAAAAACTGTTTTTT. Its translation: CASSWTGGMEKLFF.

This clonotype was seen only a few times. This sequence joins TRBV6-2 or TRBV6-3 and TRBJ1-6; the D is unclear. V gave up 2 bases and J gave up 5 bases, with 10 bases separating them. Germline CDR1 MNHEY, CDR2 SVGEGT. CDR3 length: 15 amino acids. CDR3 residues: CASSYAVRDNSPLHF. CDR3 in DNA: TGTGCCAGCAGTTACGCGGTTCGTGATAATTCACCCCTCCACTTT.

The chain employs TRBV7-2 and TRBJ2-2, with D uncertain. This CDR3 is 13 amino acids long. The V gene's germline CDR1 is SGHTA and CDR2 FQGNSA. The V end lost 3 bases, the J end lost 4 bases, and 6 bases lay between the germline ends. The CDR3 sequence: CASSFLITGELFF. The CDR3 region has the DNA TGTGCCAGCAGCTTTCTGATCACCGGGGAGCTGTTTTTT.

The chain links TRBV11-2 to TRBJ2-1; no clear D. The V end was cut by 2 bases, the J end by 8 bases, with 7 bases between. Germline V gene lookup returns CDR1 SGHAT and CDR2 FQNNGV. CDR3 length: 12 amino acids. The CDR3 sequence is CASSLTYYEQFF. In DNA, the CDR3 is TGTGCCAGCAGCTTAACGTACTATGAGCAGTTCTTC.

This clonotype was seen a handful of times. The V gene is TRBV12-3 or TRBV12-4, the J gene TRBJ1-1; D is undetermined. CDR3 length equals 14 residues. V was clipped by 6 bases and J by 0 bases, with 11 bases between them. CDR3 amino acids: CASRVGLMNTEAFF. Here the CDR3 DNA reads TGTGCCAGCAGGGTAGGACTGATGAACACTGAAGCTTTCTTT.

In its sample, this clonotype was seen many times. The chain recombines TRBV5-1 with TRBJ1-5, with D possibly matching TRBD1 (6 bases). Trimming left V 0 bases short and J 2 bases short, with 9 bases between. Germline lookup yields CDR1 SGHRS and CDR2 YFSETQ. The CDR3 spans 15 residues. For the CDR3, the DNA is TGCGCCAGCAGCTTGGAGGGGGGCCGCAATCAGCCCCAGCATTTT. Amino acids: CASSLEGGRNQPQHF.

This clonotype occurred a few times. The chain's CDR3 is CASRVNLGDTQYF. For the CDR3, the DNA is TGTGCCAGCCGAGTCAATCTGGGTGATACGCAGTATTTT. The rearrangement uses TRBV5-6 and TRBJ2-3; D not certain. The germline V and J ends were trimmed by 7 bases and 6 bases, with 15 bases remaining between them. CDR1 is SGHDT and CDR2 is YYEEEE in the germline V gene. The CDR3 length is 13 residues. The complete variable domain, with remaining parts taken from reference TRBV5-6 and TRBJ2-3, reads DAGVTQSPTHLIKTRGQQVTLRCSPKSGHDTVSWYQQALGQGPQFIFQYYEEEERQRGNFPDRFSGHQFPNYSSELNVNALLLGDSALYLCASRVNLGDTQYFGPGTRLTVL.

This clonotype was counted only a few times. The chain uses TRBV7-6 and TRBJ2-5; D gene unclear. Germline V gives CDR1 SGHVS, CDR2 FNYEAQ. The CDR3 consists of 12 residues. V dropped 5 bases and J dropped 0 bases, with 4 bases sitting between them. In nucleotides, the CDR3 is TGTGCCAGCAGCAAACACCAAGAGACCCAGTACTTC. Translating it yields CASSKHQETQYF.

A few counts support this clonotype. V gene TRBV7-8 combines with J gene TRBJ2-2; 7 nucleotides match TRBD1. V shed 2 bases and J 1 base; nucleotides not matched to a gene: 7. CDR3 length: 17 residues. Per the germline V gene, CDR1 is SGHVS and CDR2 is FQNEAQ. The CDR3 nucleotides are TGTGCCAGCAGCTTAACAACCGGACAGGTGAACACCGGGGAGCTGTTTTTT. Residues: CASSLTTGQVNTGELFF.

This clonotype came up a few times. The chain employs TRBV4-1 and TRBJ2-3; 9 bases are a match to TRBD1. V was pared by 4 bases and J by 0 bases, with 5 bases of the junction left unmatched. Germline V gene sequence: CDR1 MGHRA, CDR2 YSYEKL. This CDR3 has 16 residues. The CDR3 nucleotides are TGCGCCAGCAGCCCCGACAGGGGGATGAGCACAGATACGCAGTATTTT. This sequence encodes CASSPDRGMSTDTQYF.

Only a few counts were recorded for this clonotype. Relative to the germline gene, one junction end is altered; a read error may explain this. DNA of the CDR3: TGTGCCAGCAGCGTAAGAGGGGCCGAATTGTCCTTC. This sequence encodes CASSVRGAELSF. V usage is TRBV9 and J usage is TRBJ2-1; either TRBD1 or TRBD2 may fit D (5 bases each). The germline CDR1 and CDR2 sequences are SGDLS and YYNGEE. The CDR3 runs to 12 residues. Full variable domain (outside the CDR3, taken from reference TRBV9 and TRBJ2-1): DSGVTQTPKHLITATGQRVTLRCSPRSGDLSVYWYQQSLDQGLQFLIQYYNGEERAKGNILERFSAQQFPDLHSELNLSSLELGDSALYFCASSVRGAELSFGPGTRLTVL.

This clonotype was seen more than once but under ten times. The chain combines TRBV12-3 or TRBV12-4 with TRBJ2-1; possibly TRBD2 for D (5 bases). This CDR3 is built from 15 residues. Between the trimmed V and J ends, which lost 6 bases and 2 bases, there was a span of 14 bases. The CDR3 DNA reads TGTGCCAGCAGGGCGGTCGGGGTCCCCTACAATGAGCAGTTCTTC. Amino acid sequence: CASRAVGVPYNEQFF.

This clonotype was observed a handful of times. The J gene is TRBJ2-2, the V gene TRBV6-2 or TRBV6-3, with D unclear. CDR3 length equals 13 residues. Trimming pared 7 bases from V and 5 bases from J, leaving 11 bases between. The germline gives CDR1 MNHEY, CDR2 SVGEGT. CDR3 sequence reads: CASKAAPTGELFF. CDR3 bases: TGTGCCAGCAAGGCGGCGCCAACCGGGGAGCTGTTTTTT.

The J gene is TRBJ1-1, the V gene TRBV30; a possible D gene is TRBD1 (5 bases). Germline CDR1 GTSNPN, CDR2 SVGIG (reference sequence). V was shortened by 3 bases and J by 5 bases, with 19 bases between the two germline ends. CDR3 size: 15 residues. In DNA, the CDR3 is TGTGCCTGGAGGCCCGGTGTGGGGGGAGCTACTGAAGCTTTCTTT. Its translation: CAWRPGVGGATEAFF.

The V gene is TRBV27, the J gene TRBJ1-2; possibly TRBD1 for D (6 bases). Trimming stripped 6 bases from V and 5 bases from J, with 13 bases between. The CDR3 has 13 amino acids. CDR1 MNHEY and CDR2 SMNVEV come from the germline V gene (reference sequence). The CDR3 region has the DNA TGTGCCAGCAGCCTCAACAGGGAGTATGGCTACACCTTC. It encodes CASSLNREYGYTF.